The 5 T cell receptor beta chains below were found in one sample sequenced in a study of CD8+CD57+ T cells in acquired aplastic anemia. The study profiled TCR beta VDJ and CDR3 using genomic DNA as template. TCRdb processed the reads anew with MiXCR; each CDR3 protein has one entry. The profile shows 150,000 or so distinct CDR3 sequences, about 60% of them singletons. Sequencing used sorted CD4+, CD8+, or CD8+CD57+ T cells (not recorded which) from PBMCs. The receptor source for this set is a human donor in good health.

As DNA, the CDR3 is TGTGCCAGCAGTGAAGGGGTAACCACTGAAGCTTTCTTT. Amino acids: CASSEGVTTEAFF. The chain recombines TRBV6-5 with TRBJ1-1; D perhaps matches TRBD1 (5 bases). The CDR3 has 13 residues. The V and J ends lost 5 bases and 4 bases respectively, with 11 bases between them. Germline loops: CDR1 MNHEY, CDR2 SVGAGI.

The J gene is TRBJ2-5, the V gene TRBV10-3; 8 positions agree with TRBD2. V dropped 3 bases and J dropped 3; count of bases not matched to a gene: 9. The CDR3 runs to 16 residues. Per germline, CDR1 ENHRY and CDR2 SYGVKD. The CDR3: CAISERAGGNKETQYF. DNA of the CDR3: TGTGCCATCAGTGAAAGGGCGGGGGGCAATAAAGAGACCCAGTACTTC.

Remarks on this clonotype: Compared with germline, one end of the junction differs, possibly owing to a read error. V usage is TRBV13 and J usage is TRBJ1-2; a weak D match, TRBD1 (5 bases). CDR1 and CDR2 from the germline V gene are PRHDT and FYEKMQ (reference sequence). This CDR3 is built from 14 residues. The CDR3 is CTSSLLGAGDGYTF. The CDR3 region has the DNA TGCACCAGCAGCTTATTAGGCGCGGGGGATGGCTACACCTTC. The full variable domain, rest sourced from reference TRBV13 and TRBJ1-2, is AAGVIQSPRHLIKEKRETATLKCYPIPRHDTVYWYQQGPGQDPQFLISFYEKMQSDKGSIPDRFSAQQFSDYHSELNMSSLELGDSALYFCTSSLLGAGDGYTFGSGTRLTVV.

The V call is TRBV24-1, the J call TRBJ1-1; TRBD1 is a possible D gene (5 bases). CDR1 KGHDR and CDR2 SFDVKD come from the germline V gene. There are 16 residues in the CDR3. Trimming took off 7 bases at V and 4 bases at J, with 21 bases between the two ends. The CDR3 sequence: CATRGGRNTGGTEAFF. In DNA, the CDR3 is TGTGCCACCAGGGGGGGACGTAACACCGGTGGCACTGAAGCTTTCTTT.

This clonotype has just a few counts. This chain joins TRBV15 and TRBJ2-7; D might be TRBD1 or TRBD2, each matching 6 bases. Germline loops: CDR1 LNHNV, CDR2 YYDKDF (reference sequence). The V gene lost 5 bases and the J gene lost 1 base, with 12 bases spanning the gap. This CDR3 comprises 14 residues. In DNA, the CDR3 is TGTGCCACCAGCGGAGGGGACACTTCCTACGAGCAGTACTTC. Translated: CATSGGDTSYEQYF. Full variable domain (rest looked up from reference TRBV15 and TRBJ2-7): DAMVIQNPRYQVTQFGKPVTLSCSQTLNHNVMYWYQQKSSQAPKLLFHYYDKDFNNEADTPDNFQSRRPNTSFCFLDIRSPGLGDTAMYLCATSGGDTSYEQYFGPGTRLTVT.